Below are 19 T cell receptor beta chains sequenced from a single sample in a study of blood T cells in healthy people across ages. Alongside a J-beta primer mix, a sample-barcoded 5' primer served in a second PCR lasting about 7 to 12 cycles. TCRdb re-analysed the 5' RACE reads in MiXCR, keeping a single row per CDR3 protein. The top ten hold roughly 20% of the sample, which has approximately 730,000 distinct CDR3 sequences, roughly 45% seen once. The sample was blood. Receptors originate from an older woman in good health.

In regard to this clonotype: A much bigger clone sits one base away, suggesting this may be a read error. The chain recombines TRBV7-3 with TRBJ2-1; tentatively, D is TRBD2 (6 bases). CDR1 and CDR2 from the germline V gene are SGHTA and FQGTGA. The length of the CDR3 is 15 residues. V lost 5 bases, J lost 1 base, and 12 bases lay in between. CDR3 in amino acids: CASSPASASYNEQFF. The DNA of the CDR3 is TGTGCCAGCAGCCCTGCTAGCGCGTCCTACAATGAGCAGTTCTTC.

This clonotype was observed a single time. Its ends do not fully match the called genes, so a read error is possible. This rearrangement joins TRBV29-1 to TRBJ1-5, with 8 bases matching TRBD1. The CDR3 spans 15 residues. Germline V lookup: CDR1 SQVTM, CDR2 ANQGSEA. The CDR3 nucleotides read TGCAGCGTTGGGGCAGGGGGCGCGGGCAAACAGCCCCAGCATTTT. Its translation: CSVGAGGAGKQPQHF.

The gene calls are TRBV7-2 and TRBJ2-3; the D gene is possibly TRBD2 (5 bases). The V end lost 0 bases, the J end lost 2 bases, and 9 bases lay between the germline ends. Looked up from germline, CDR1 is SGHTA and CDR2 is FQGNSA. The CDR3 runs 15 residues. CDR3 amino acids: CASSLARASTDTQYF. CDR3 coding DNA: TGTGCCAGCAGCTTAGCGCGGGCATCCACAGATACGCAGTATTTT.

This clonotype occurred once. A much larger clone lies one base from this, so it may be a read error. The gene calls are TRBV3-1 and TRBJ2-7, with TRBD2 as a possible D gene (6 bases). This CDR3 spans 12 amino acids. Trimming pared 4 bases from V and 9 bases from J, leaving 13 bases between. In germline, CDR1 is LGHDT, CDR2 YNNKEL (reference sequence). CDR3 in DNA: TGTGCCAGCAGCCCCACTAGCCGAGCGCAGTACTTC. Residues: CASSPTSRAQYF.

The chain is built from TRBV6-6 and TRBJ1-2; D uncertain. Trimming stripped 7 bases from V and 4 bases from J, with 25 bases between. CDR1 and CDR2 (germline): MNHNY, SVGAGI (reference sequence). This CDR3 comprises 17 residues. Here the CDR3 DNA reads TGTGCCAGCACCAAGATGGGAGGAGTCGCGGGTTTCTATGGCTACACCTTC. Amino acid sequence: CASTKMGGVAGFYGYTF.

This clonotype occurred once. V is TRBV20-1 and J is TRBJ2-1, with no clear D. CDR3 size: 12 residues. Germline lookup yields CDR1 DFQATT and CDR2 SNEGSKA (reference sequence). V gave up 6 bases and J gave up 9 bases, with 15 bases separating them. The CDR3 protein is CSAIRSWGEQFF. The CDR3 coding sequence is TGCAGTGCCATCCGATCCTGGGGTGAGCAGTTCTTC.

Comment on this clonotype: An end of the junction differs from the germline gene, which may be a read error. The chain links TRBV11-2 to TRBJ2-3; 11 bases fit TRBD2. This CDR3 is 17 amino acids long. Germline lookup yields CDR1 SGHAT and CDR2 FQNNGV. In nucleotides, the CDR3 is TGTACCAGCAGCCTCCTGGGCGCTAGCGGGGGGTATGATACGCAGTATTTT. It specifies CTSSLLGASGGYDTQYF.

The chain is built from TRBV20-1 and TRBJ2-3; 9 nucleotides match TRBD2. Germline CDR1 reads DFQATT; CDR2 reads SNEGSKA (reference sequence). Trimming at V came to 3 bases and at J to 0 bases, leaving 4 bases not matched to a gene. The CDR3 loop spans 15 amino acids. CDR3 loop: CSASSGSASTDTQYF. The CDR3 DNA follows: TGCAGTGCTAGTAGCGGGAGCGCTAGCACAGATACGCAGTATTTT.

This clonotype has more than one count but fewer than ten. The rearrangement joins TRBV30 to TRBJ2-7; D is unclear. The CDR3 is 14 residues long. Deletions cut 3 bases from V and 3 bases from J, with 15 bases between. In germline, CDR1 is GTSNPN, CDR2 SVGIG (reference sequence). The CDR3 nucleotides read TGTGCCTGGAGGCCGAGGACGGACCTCTACGAGCAGTACTTC. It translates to CAWRPRTDLYEQYF.

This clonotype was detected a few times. CDR3 sequence reads: CASGQESYEQYF. CDR3 nucleotides: TGTGCCAGCGGCCAGGAGTCCTACGAGCAGTACTTC. The chain recombines TRBV12-3 or TRBV12-4 with TRBJ2-7; D is unclear. The CDR3 totals 12 residues. Trimming stripped 8 bases from V and 1 base from J, with 9 bases between.

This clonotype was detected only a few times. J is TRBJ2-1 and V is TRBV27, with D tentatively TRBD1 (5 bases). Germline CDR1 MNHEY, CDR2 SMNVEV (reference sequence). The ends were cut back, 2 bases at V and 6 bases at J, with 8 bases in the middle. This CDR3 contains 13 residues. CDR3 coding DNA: TGTGCCAGCAGTTTAATGGGGCCCAATGAGCAGTTCTTC. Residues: CASSLMGPNEQFF.

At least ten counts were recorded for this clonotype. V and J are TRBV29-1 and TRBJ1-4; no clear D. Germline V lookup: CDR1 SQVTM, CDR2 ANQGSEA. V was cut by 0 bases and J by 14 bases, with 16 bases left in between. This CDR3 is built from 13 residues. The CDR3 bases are TGCAGCGTTGAAGATTCGGCCAAAAGGGTGCTGTTTTTT. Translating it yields CSVEDSAKRVLFF.

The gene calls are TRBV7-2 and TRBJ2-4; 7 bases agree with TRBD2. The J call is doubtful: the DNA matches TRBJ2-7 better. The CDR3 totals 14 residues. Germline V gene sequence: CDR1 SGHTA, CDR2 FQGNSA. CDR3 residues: CASSTRGGVYEQYF. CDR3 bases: TGTGCCAGCAGCACAAGGGGAGGGGTCTACGAGCAGTACTTC.

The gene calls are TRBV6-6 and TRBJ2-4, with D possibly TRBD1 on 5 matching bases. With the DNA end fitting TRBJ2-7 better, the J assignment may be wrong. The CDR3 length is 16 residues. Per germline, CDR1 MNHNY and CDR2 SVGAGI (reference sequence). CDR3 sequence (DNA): TGTGCCAGCAGATCCCCCAAGTCACAGGCCAGCTACGAGCAGTACTTC. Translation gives CASRSPKSQASYEQYF.

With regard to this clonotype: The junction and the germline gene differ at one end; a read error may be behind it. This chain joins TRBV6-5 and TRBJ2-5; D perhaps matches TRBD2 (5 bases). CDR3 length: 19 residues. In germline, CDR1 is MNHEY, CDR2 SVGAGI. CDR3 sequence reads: CASSYLSTEKPASKEIQYF. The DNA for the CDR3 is TGTGCCAGCAGTTACTTATCCACGGAGAAGCCAGCTAGCAAAGAGATCCAGTACTTC.

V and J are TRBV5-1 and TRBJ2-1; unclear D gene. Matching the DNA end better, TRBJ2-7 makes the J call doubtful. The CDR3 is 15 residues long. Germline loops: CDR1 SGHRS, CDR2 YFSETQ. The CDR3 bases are TGCGCCAGCAGCTTGGACAGAGTCGGTCGCAATGAGCAGTACTTC. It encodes CASSLDRVGRNEQYF.

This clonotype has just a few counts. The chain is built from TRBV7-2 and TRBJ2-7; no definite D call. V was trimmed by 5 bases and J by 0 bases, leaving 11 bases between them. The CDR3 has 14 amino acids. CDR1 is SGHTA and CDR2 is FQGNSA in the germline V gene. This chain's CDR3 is CASSVQDASYEQYF. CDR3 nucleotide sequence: TGTGCCAGCAGCGTCCAGGACGCCTCCTACGAGCAGTACTTC. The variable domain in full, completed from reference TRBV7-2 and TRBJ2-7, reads GAGVSQSPSNKVTEKGKDVELRCDPISGHTALYWYRQSLGQGLEFLIYFQGNSAPDKSGLPSDRFSAERTGGSVSTLTIQRTQQEDSAVYLCASSVQDASYEQYFGPGTRLTVT.

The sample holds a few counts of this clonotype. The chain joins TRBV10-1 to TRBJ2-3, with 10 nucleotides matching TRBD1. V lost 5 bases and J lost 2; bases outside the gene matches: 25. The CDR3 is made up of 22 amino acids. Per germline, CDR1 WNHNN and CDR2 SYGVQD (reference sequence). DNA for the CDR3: TGCGCCAGCAGTCCTCTTAGAGGCGTGACAGGGGGCTCCGGACTCAACACAGATACGCAGTATTTT. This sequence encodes CASSPLRGVTGGSGLNTDTQYF.

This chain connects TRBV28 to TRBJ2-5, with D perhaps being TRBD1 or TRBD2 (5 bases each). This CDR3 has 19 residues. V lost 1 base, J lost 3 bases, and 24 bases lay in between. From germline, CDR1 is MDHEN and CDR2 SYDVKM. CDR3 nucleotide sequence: TGTGCCAGCAGTTTATTGGGGACCGGGAAGGGCCTTTCTAAAGAGACCCAGTACTTC. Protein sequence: CASSLLGTGKGLSKETQYF.